A single sample gave rise to the 30 T cell receptor beta chains below, sequenced in a study of PD-1 blockade in classical Hodgkin lymphoma. Clones were sequenced by immunoSEQ multiplex PCR, and TCRdb holds only the in-frame ones, with some missing. The sample lists 40,000 to 50,000 clones; 78% were seen once. No patient escaped relapse after autologous stem cell transplantation, and brentuximab vedotin exposure varied. The specimen comprised peripheral blood mononuclear cells (PBMCs), sampled at baseline. The receptors originated from a human donor with classical Hodgkin lymphoma.

The CDR3 coding sequence is TGTGCCAGTTCGACTAGCGGGGGGAATTACAATGAGCAGTTCTTC. Translated: CASSTSGGNYNEQFF. This chain joins TRBV9 and TRBJ2-1, with 13 bases identical to TRBD2. The J segment lost 4 bases and the V segment lost 8 bases, leaving 6 bases of the junction unmatched. Germline assignment: CDR1 SGDLS and CDR2 YYNGEE. This CDR3 has 15 residues.

Here the CDR3 DNA reads TGTGCCAGCAGCTTACCGGGCTATGAGCAGTTCTTC. Its translation: CASSLPGYEQFF. The chain joins TRBV7-9 to TRBJ2-1; D unresolved. The germline gives CDR1 SEHNR, CDR2 FQNEAQ (reference sequence). The CDR3 is 12 amino acids. V was trimmed by 2 bases and J by 8 bases, leaving 7 bases between them. Supplemented by reference TRBV7-9 and TRBJ2-1, the full variable domain reads DTGVSQNPRHKITKRGQNVTFRCDPISEHNRLYWYRQTLGQGPEFLTYFQNEAQLEKSRLLSDRFSAERPKGSFSTLEIQRTEQGDSAMYLCASSLPGYEQFFGPGTRLTVL.

V usage is TRBV7-9 and J usage is TRBJ2-1; TRBD1 agrees at 7 bases. In germline, CDR1 is SEHNR, CDR2 FQNEAQ (reference sequence). This CDR3 comprises 15 residues. J was trimmed by 2 bases and V by 3 bases; bases with no gene match: 4. Written as DNA, the CDR3 is TGTGCCAGCAGCTTTCAGGGGGTCACCTACAATGAGCAGTTCTTC. This codes for CASSFQGVTYNEQFF. Looking up the rest from reference TRBV7-9 and TRBJ2-1 gives the full variable domain: DTGVSQNPRHKITKRGQNVTFRCDPISEHNRLYWYRQTLGQGPEFLTYFQNEAQLEKSRLLSDRFSAERPKGSFSTLEIQRTEQGDSAMYLCASSFQGVTYNEQFFGPGTRLTVL.

The V gene is TRBV4-3, the J gene TRBJ1-2, with D perhaps matching TRBD1 (5 bases). Trimming pared 4 bases from V and 8 bases from J, leaving 14 bases between. This CDR3 spans 13 amino acids. In germline, CDR1 is LGHNA, CDR2 YSLEER. The CDR3 loop is CASSRDIQGGYTF. The DNA for the CDR3 is TGCGCCAGCAGCCGGGATATCCAGGGCGGCTACACCTTC.

This clone was seen only once. CDR3 sequence: CASSSPGTGGTEAFF. CDR3 DNA: TGTGCCAGCAGCTCACCCGGGACAGGGGGCACTGAAGCTTTCTTT. The genes are TRBV5-4 and TRBJ1-1; 11 nucleotides line up with TRBD1. Germline loops: CDR1 SGHNT, CDR2 YYREEE (reference sequence). The CDR3 sequence is 15 residues long. Trimming at V came to 3 bases and at J to 4 bases, leaving 5 bases not matched to a gene.

This clone was found many times. The chain couples TRBV16 to TRBJ1-1; D gene unclear. The V gene lost 6 bases and the J gene lost 1 base, with 9 bases spanning the gap. The CDR3 consists of 13 residues. CDR1 and CDR2 from the germline V gene are KGHSY and FQNENV. In DNA form, the CDR3 reads TGTGCCAGCAGTCTCGACTGGAACACTGAAGCTTTCTTT. It is translated as CASSLDWNTEAFF. Full variable domain (remainder filled in from reference TRBV16 and TRBJ1-1): GEEVAQTPKHLVRGEGQKAKLYCAPIKGHSYVFWYQQVLKNEFKFLISFQNENVFDETGMPKERFSAKCLPNSPCSLEIQATKLEDSAVYFCASSLDWNTEAFFGQGTRLTVV.

This chain uses TRBV7-2 with TRBJ2-3; a weak D match, TRBD2 (6 bases). Germline CDR1 SGHTA, CDR2 FQGNSA. V was pared by 6 bases and J by 1 base, with 11 bases between. The CDR3 loop spans 14 amino acids. CDR3 residues: CASRRGIGTDTQYF. DNA for the CDR3: TGTGCCAGCAGACGGGGGATTGGCACAGATACGCAGTATTTT.

In DNA, the CDR3 is TGTGCCAGCAGCTTTACCGGGACAGTTAAGAGTGGCTACACCTTC. Translation gives CASSFTGTVKSGYTF. This rearrangement joins TRBV7-2 to TRBJ1-2; 7 bases are shared with TRBD1. Germline V lookup: CDR1 SGHTA, CDR2 FQGNSA. V trimming: 3 bases; J trimming: 7 bases; junction bases outside the gene matches: 11. CDR3 length: 15 residues.

The chain recombines TRBV5-1 with TRBJ2-7, with D possibly matching TRBD1 (6 bases). V lost 6 bases and J lost 3, with 10 bases in between. This CDR3 has 12 residues. CDR1 is SGHRS, CDR2 YFSETQ, per germline. The chain's CDR3 is CASKETGYEQYF. CDR3 coding DNA: TGCGCCAGCAAGGAGACAGGCTACGAGCAGTACTTC.

This rearrangement joins TRBV19 to TRBJ1-1; a possible D gene is TRBD1 (6 bases). The germline V gene encodes CDR1 LNHDA and CDR2 SQIVND (reference sequence). There are 14 residues in the CDR3. V was shortened by 6 bases and J by 0 bases, with 11 bases between the two germline ends. CDR3: CASRQGFMNTEAFF. CDR3 nucleotides: TGTGCCAGTAGACAGGGATTTATGAACACTGAAGCTTTCTTT.

This clone was counted a few times. The chain is built from TRBV9 and TRBJ2-2; a possible D gene is TRBD1 (5 bases). V was trimmed by 6 bases and J by 0 bases, leaving 9 bases between them. Germline CDR1 SGDLS, CDR2 YYNGEE. The length of the CDR3 is 14 residues. The CDR3 reads CASKRGSNTGELFF. The CDR3 bases are TGTGCCAGCAAAAGGGGCTCGAACACCGGGGAGCTGTTTTTT.

The chain couples TRBV19 to TRBJ1-5, with D perhaps matching TRBD1 (5 bases). Germline V gene lookup returns CDR1 LNHDA and CDR2 SQIVND (reference sequence). V gave up 6 bases and J gave up 1 base, with 10 bases separating them. The CDR3 has 14 amino acids. CDR3 residues: CASRGRVSNQPQHF. The DNA of the CDR3 is TGTGCCAGTAGGGGCAGGGTCAGCAATCAGCCCCAGCATTTT.

This chain joins TRBV5-1 and TRBJ2-7; D may be TRBD1 (6 bases). Germline V gene lookup returns CDR1 SGHRS and CDR2 YFSETQ. Deletions cut 1 base from V and 6 bases from J, with 8 bases between. The length of the CDR3 is 12 residues. The CDR3 region has the DNA TGCGCCAGCAGCTTGACAGGGTTCGAGCAGTACTTC. It translates to CASSLTGFEQYF.

The chain joins TRBV5-6 to TRBJ1-1; D possibly corresponds to TRBD1 (6 bases). CDR1 is SGHDT, CDR2 YYEEEE, per germline. This CDR3 has 13 residues. The ends were cut back, 4 bases at V and 7 bases at J, with 14 bases in the middle. CDR3 nucleotide sequence: TGTGCCAGCAGCCTGAGGGGGGTGGATGAAGCTTTCTTT. Its protein is CASSLRGVDEAFF. The entire variable domain, with the rest obtained from reference TRBV5-6 and TRBJ1-1, is as follows: DAGVTQSPTHLIKTRGQQVTLRCSPKSGHDTVSWYQQALGQGPQFIFQYYEEEERQRGNFPDRFSGHQFPNYSSELNVNALLLGDSALYLCASSLRGVDEAFFGQGTRLTVV.

V and J are TRBV5-6 and TRBJ2-1, with TRBD1 matching over 8 bases. Germline V gene sequence: CDR1 SGHDT, CDR2 YYEEEE. Unmatched junction bases numbered 7, after V lost 2 bases and J lost 0 bases. This CDR3 contains 17 residues. CDR3 residues: CASSLSGGFSSYNEQFF. The CDR3 DNA sequence: TGTGCCAGCAGCTTATCAGGGGGCTTTAGCTCCTACAATGAGCAGTTCTTC.

The CDR3 nucleotides are TGTGCCACCTCCTGGACAGGGGGCCGGGGGGAAAAACTGTTTTTT. Residues: CATSWTGGRGEKLFF. This chain joins TRBV27 and TRBJ1-4, with TRBD1 matching 11 bases. CDR1 is MNHEY, CDR2 SMNVEV, per germline (reference sequence). The CDR3 runs 15 residues. V lost 10 bases, J lost 8 bases, and 12 bases stayed unmatched.

This clone was picked up one time. The chain is built from TRBV9 and TRBJ2-5; 10 bases agree with TRBD2. Losses at the gene ends were 3 bases for V and 3 bases for J; bases not matched to a gene: 5. The CDR3 has 15 residues. Germline V gene sequence: CDR1 SGDLS, CDR2 YYNGEE. The CDR3 loop reads CASSGWTSGKETQYF. Written as DNA, the CDR3 is TGTGCCAGCAGCGGGTGGACTAGCGGTAAAGAGACCCAGTACTTC.

The chain links TRBV30 to TRBJ2-1; D remains ambiguous. CDR3 length: 17 amino acids. Between the trimmed V and J ends, which lost 0 bases and 9 bases, there was a span of 24 bases. The V gene's germline CDR1 is GTSNPN and CDR2 SVGIG (reference sequence). CDR3 sequence reads: CAWSVSSWALLPAEQFF. The CDR3 DNA is TGTGCCTGGAGTGTCTCGTCATGGGCTCTACTACCTGCTGAGCAGTTCTTC.

The rearrangement uses TRBV2 and TRBJ2-3, with D hard to call. The V gene's germline CDR1 is SNHLY and CDR2 FYNNEI. Trimming removed 8 bases at V and 1 base at J, with 13 bases between. This CDR3 is 14 amino acids long. CDR3 DNA sequence: TGTGCCAGCCCAACCATGATCCGCACAGATACGCAGTATTTT. Residues: CASPTMIRTDTQYF.

This clone appeared a few times. The CDR3 here is CASSPDRVSPLHF. Written as DNA, the CDR3 is TGTGCCAGCAGCCCTGACAGGGTTTCACCCCTCCACTTT. This chain joins TRBV7-9 and TRBJ1-6; TRBD1 agrees at 7 bases. Germline CDR1 and CDR2: SEHNR and FQNEAQ (reference sequence). The CDR3 length is 13 residues. V shed 5 bases and J 9 bases; nucleotides not matched to a gene: 4.

The V and J genes are TRBV28 and TRBJ2-3; the D is unclear. Trimming removed 4 bases from V and 2 bases from J, with 7 bases in between. The CDR3 is 13 residues long. Germline CDR1 reads MDHEN; CDR2 reads SYDVKM. CDR3 DNA: TGTGCCAGCAGTTCAGCTGCCACAGATACGCAGTATTTT. It codes for CASSSAATDTQYF.

The chain links TRBV6-5 to TRBJ1-4; 7 bases match TRBD1. Unmatched junction bases numbered 5, after V lost 4 bases and J lost 0 bases. Per the germline V gene, CDR1 is MNHEY and CDR2 is SVGAGI. The CDR3 contains 16 residues. CDR3 protein: CASSSTTGATNEKLFF. The CDR3 DNA reads as TGTGCCAGCAGTTCGACAACAGGGGCAACTAATGAAAAACTGTTTTTT.

Only a few counts were recorded for this clone. The genes are TRBV7-3 and TRBJ2-5; no reliable D call. Germline-derived CDR1 and CDR2 are SGHTA and FQGTGA. The CDR3 runs 14 residues. The ends were cut back, 0 bases at V and 5 bases at J, with 10 bases in the middle. Here the CDR3 reads CASSLTTADETQYF. CDR3 DNA sequence: TGTGCCAGCAGCTTAACTACGGCAGATGAGACCCAGTACTTC.

The chain employs TRBV18 and TRBJ1-1, with D unclear. Germline CDR1 is KGHSH and CDR2 is LQKENI. This CDR3 is built from 15 residues. V shed 2 bases and J shed 2 bases, with 12 bases lying between them. In nucleotides, the CDR3 is TGTGCCAGCTCACCAGGTCAGGTACCCAACACTGAAGCTTTCTTT. Residues: CASSPGQVPNTEAFF.

The rearrangement joins TRBV6-1 to TRBJ2-3; D not certain. Germline CDR1 reads MNHNS; CDR2 reads SASEGT. Trimming removed 5 bases from V and 5 bases from J, with 11 bases in between. The CDR3 is 13 residues long. This chain's CDR3 is CASSRPFEDTQYF. CDR3 in DNA: TGTGCCAGCAGTCGCCCCTTTGAAGATACGCAGTATTTT.

This sequence joins TRBV27 and TRBJ2-7; 10 bases are a match to TRBD1. This CDR3 has 18 amino acids. The germline V gene has CDR1 MNHEY and CDR2 SMNVEV (reference sequence). Trimming removed 6 bases from V and 1 base from J; junction bases left unmatched: 15. Here the CDR3 DNA reads TGTGCCAGCAGCCGAAACGTCGGGACAGGGGAGCATTCCTACGAGCAGTACTTC. It specifies CASSRNVGTGEHSYEQYF.

The rearrangement links TRBV5-7 to TRBJ2-7, with 8 bases matching TRBD1. TRBV5-7 is sorted into the ORF group, with uncertain function. This CDR3 spans 15 amino acids. V dropped 4 bases and J dropped 3; count of bases not matched to a gene: 9. The CDR3 sequence: CASSIPGQAHYEQYF. The CDR3 DNA sequence: TGTGCCAGCAGCATCCCGGGACAGGCACACTACGAGCAGTACTTC.

This sequence joins TRBV9 and TRBJ2-2; 10 bases agree with TRBD1. CDR1 is SGDLS and CDR2 is YYNGEE in the germline V gene. This CDR3 contains 15 residues. V shed 4 bases, J shed 7 bases, and the junction held 7 bases outside the gene matches. The CDR3 loop is CASSTGTGEGGELFF. The CDR3 bases are TGTGCCAGCAGCACCGGGACAGGGGAGGGCGGGGAGCTGTTTTTT.

This chain connects TRBV6-6 to TRBJ2-3; 9 bases align to TRBD2. J gave up 1 base and V 7 bases, and 6 bases lay outside the gene matches. The length of the CDR3 is 15 residues. Germline CDR1 and CDR2: MNHNY and SVGAGI (reference sequence). This CDR3 is CASNTPSGGTDTQYF. DNA for the CDR3: TGTGCCAGCAACACCCCTAGCGGGGGCACAGATACGCAGTATTTT.

The sample holds one count of this clone. V usage is TRBV11-2 and J usage is TRBJ2-1; D remains ambiguous. The germline V and J ends were trimmed by 1 base and 3 bases, with 13 bases remaining between them. Germline V gene data show CDR1 as SGHAT and CDR2 as FQNNGV. This CDR3 is 16 amino acids long. CDR3 region: CASSLVGGPYYNEQFF. CDR3 nucleotides: TGTGCCAGCAGCTTAGTGGGTGGACCCTACTACAATGAGCAGTTCTTC. The whole variable domain, remainder taken from reference TRBV11-2 and TRBJ2-1, is EAGVAQSPRYKIIEKRQSVAFWCNPISGHATLYWYQQILGQGPKLLIQFQNNGVVDDSQLPKDRFSAERLKGVDSTLKIQPAKLEDSAVYLCASSLVGGPYYNEQFFGPGTRLTVL.